These 16 T cell receptor beta chains were sequenced from one sample in a study of T cells in Graves' hyperthyroidism and ophthalmopathy. The source material, RNA transcripts, was used to amplify TCR beta CDR3 regions. HTBI primers drove first-round RT-PCR of the TCR CDR3. In TCRdb, the multiplex PCR reads were re-called with MiXCR into one record per CDR3 protein. The profile shows a few hundred thousand distinct CDR3 sequences, approximately 14% of them singletons. The sample consisted of blood. The source is a woman between 18 and 29 years old with Graves' hyperthyroidism.

There are many counts of this clonotype. The chain couples TRBV15 to TRBJ2-3; TRBD2 agrees at 9 bases. The CDR3 spans 15 residues. The germline gives CDR1 LNHNV, CDR2 YYDKDF (reference sequence). V lost 1 base and J lost 3; bases outside the gene matches: 2. For the CDR3, the DNA is TGTGCCACCAGCAGAGGACTAGCGGTAACAGATACGCAGTATTTT. Its translation: CATSRGLAVTDTQYF.

This clonotype was seen ten or more times. The V gene is TRBV7-8, the J gene TRBJ1-5; the D is unclear. The CDR3 is 12 amino acids. The germline V and J ends were trimmed by 2 bases and 7 bases, with 6 bases remaining between them. CDR1 and CDR2 from the germline V gene are SGHVS and FQNEAQ. The CDR3 loop is CASSLTGQPQHF. The CDR3 region has the DNA TGTGCCAGCAGCTTAACGGGACAGCCCCAGCATTTT.

This clonotype showed up many times. The chain carries TRBV24-1 and TRBJ2-7, with TRBD2 as a possible D gene (6 bases). The germline gives CDR1 KGHDR, CDR2 SFDVKD. V was clipped by 2 bases and J by 7 bases, with 8 bases between them. The CDR3 contains 12 residues. CDR3 coding DNA: TGTGCCACCAGTGATTCGGGGGAAGAGCAGTACTTC. It yields the protein CATSDSGEEQYF.

This clonotype occurred a few times. This may be a read error, as it is one base from a much larger clone. The V call is TRBV12-3 or TRBV12-4, the J call TRBJ2-6; tentative D call: TRBD1 (5 bases). This CDR3 has 15 residues. CDR3 residues: CASSPSPSGADVLTF. The CDR3 DNA follows: TGTGCCAGCAGTCCGTCCCCCTCTGGGGCCGACGTCCTGACTTTC.

This clonotype was recorded at least ten times. The chain links TRBV5-1 to TRBJ1-1; perhaps TRBD1 as D (5 bases). Trimming removed 0 bases at V and 1 base at J, with 19 bases between. From germline, CDR1 is SGHRS and CDR2 YFSETQ. The CDR3 covers 18 residues. CDR3 in amino acids: CASSLEIVGGDSNTEAFF. The CDR3 bases are TGCGCCAGCAGCTTGGAAATAGTGGGGGGGGACTCGAACACTGAAGCTTTCTTT.

The sample holds many counts of this clonotype. This chain links TRBV7-3 with TRBJ2-1; D is perhaps TRBD1 (5 bases). Germline loops: CDR1 SGHTA, CDR2 FQGTGA. This CDR3 has 13 residues. The V gene lost 2 bases and the J gene lost 5 bases, with 7 bases spanning the gap. The CDR3 DNA reads TGTGCCAGCAGCTTAGACAGCCACAATGAGCAGTTCTTC. Its translation is CASSLDSHNEQFF. Based on the CDR3 plus reference TRBV7-3 and TRBJ2-1, the full variable domain is GAGVSQTPSNKVTEKGKYVELRCDPISGHTALYWYRQSLGQGPEFLIYFQGTGAADDSGLPNDRFFAVRPEGSVSTLKIQRTERGDSAVYLCASSLDSHNEQFFGPGTRLTVL.

The table lists this clonotype with many counts. The V and J genes are TRBV3-1 and TRBJ2-7; D unresolved. The CDR3 is 15 amino acids. Germline V CDR1 and CDR2: LGHDT, YNNKEL (reference sequence). Trimming took off 0 bases at V and 2 bases at J, with 11 bases between the two ends. The CDR3 sequence: CASSQDFNKPYEQYF. The CDR3 DNA follows: TGTGCCAGCAGCCAAGATTTTAACAAGCCCTACGAGCAGTACTTC.

The V call is TRBV7-9, the J call TRBJ2-5, with D perhaps given as TRBD1 or TRBD2 (5 bases each). Germline V gene lookup returns CDR1 SEHNR and CDR2 FQNEAQ (reference sequence). V was cut by 5 bases and J by 4 bases, with 20 bases left in between. This CDR3 region has 16 residues. CDR3 coding DNA: TGTGCCAGCAGCCCCCCGGATGGGGGTAGTGTAGAGACCCAGTACTTC. Translation gives CASSPPDGGSVETQYF.

At least ten counts were recorded for this clonotype. In DNA, the CDR3 is TGTGCCAGCAGTAGCGGGTTGCAAGAGACCCAGTACTTC. As protein: CASSSGLQETQYF. The rearrangement uses TRBV11-3 and TRBJ2-5, with 7 bases fitting TRBD2. Unmatched junction bases numbered 3, after V lost 6 bases and J lost 2 bases. Germline values: CDR1 SGHNT, CDR2 YENEEA. The CDR3 is 13 amino acids.

V and J are TRBV6-1 and TRBJ2-1; 8 positions match TRBD2. Trimming removed 5 bases from V and 1 base from J; junction bases left unmatched: 13. The length of the CDR3 is 18 residues. Germline loops: CDR1 MNHNS, CDR2 SASEGT. CDR3 loop: CASSYLRRLAYSYNEQFF. The DNA for the CDR3 is TGTGCCAGCAGTTACCTGCGCCGACTAGCGTATTCCTACAATGAGCAGTTCTTC.

This clonotype was detected many times. The chain combines TRBV12-3 or TRBV12-4 with TRBJ1-5; no definite D call. This CDR3 has 15 residues. Trimming removed 6 bases at V and 1 base at J, with 13 bases between. As DNA, the CDR3 is TGTGCCAGCAGACCCCAGGATACGAGCAATCAGCCCCAGCATTTT. Translating it yields CASRPQDTSNQPQHF.

Many counts were recorded for this clonotype. The chain links TRBV30 to TRBJ2-3; perhaps TRBD1 as D (6 bases). In germline, CDR1 is GTSNPN, CDR2 SVGIG (reference sequence). The CDR3 has 14 residues. The V gene lost 0 bases and the J gene lost 2 bases, with 9 bases spanning the gap. The CDR3 nucleotides read TGTGCCTGGAGTGTAAACAGGGACACAGATACGCAGTATTTT. Protein product: CAWSVNRDTDTQYF.

This clonotype was seen a few times. V and J are TRBV7-9 and TRBJ1-2, with a possible D match to TRBD1 (6 bases). Trimming stripped 3 bases from V and 7 bases from J, with 12 bases between. The CDR3 is 13 residues long. CDR1 is SEHNR, CDR2 FQNEAQ, per germline (reference sequence). The CDR3 DNA is TGTGCCAGCAGCTTCCTGGGGGCGCGTGGCTACACCTTC. Translation gives CASSFLGARGYTF.

A few counts support this clonotype. The rearrangement joins TRBV6-2 or TRBV6-3 to TRBJ1-2; D is unclear. The CDR3 runs to 13 residues. Trimming shortened V by 6 bases and J by 6 bases, and 14 bases separated the two germline ends. The germline gives CDR1 MNHEY, CDR2 SVGEGT. The CDR3 sequence is CASSHFLKDGYTF. The CDR3 nucleotides are TGTGCCAGCAGCCATTTTCTAAAAGATGGCTACACCTTC.

The rearrangement links TRBV9 to TRBJ2-7, with D unresolved. The CDR3 runs to 17 residues. V lost 0 bases, J lost 3 bases, and 19 bases lay in between. Germline-derived CDR1 and CDR2 are SGDLS and YYNGEE. The CDR3 DNA is TGTGCCAGCAGCGTAGGTCCCGTCGTGAGTACCGGCTACGAGCAGTACTTC. Translation: CASSVGPVVSTGYEQYF. The variable domain in full, with the rest retrieved from reference TRBV9 and TRBJ2-7, is DSGVTQTPKHLITATGQRVTLRCSPRSGDLSVYWYQQSLDQGLQFLIQYYNGEERAKGNILERFSAQQFPDLHSELNLSSLELGDSALYFCASSVGPVVSTGYEQYFGPGTRLTVT.

This clonotype was picked up many times. In DNA form, the CDR3 reads TGTGCCAGCAGACGAGGGGAGGCAGGTGGCTACACCTTC. Its protein product is CASRRGEAGGYTF. The J gene is TRBJ1-2, the V gene TRBV27; D is possibly TRBD1 (5 bases). The CDR3 consists of 13 residues. Looked up from germline, CDR1 is MNHEY and CDR2 is SMNVEV (reference sequence). V shed 6 bases and J shed 7 bases, with 15 bases lying between them.